This T cell receptor beta chain comes out of a study of T cell changes during pregnancy in multiple sclerosis. In germline, CDR1 is MNHEY, CDR2 SMNVEV (reference sequence). This CDR3 comprises 17 residues. Trimming cost V 0 bases and J 1 base; bases outside gene matches: 8. Clones were sequenced by immunoSEQ multiplex PCR, and TCRdb holds only the in-frame ones, with some missing. The table lists roughly 50,000 clones, around 94% of them singletons. This clonotype originated in a female donor with multiple sclerosis, enrolled in a pregnancy study. The chain recombines TRBV27 with TRBJ2-7; TRBD1 matches 8 bases. The specimen was CD8+ T cells from peripheral blood mononuclear cells, collected in the third trimester of pregnancy. CDR3 coding DNA: TGTGCCAGCAGTTTATCCCCGCCGGGACAGGTTTCCTACGAGCAGTACTTC. This codes for CASSLSPPGQVSYEQYF.